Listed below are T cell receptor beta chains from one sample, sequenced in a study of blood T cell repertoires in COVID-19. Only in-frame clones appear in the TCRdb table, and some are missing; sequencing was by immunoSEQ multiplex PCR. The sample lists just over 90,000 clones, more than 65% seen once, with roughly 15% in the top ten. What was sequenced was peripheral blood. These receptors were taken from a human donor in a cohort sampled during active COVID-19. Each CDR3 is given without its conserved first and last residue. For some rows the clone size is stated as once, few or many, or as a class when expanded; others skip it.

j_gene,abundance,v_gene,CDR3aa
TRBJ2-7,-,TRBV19,ASSLRTGGSYEQY
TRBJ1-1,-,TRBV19,ASSVPGTGANTAF
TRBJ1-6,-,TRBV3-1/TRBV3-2,ASSPYSASNSPLH
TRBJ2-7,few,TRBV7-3,ASSLTGSGEQY
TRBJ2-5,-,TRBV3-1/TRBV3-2,ASSLPRGRDPFGTQY
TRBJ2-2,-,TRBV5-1,ASSTGALSTGELF
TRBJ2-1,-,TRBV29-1,SVYLLAGGPLGYGEQF
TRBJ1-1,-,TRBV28,ASSLGVRMNTEAF
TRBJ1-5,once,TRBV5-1,ASSLGDRDGQPQH
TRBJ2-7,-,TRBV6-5,ASSYSGRAGEQY
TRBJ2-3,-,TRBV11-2,ASSSRKGGGLYSTDTQY
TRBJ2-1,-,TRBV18,ASSPFGVAGGPYNEQF
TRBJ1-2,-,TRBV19,ASSGRHGDYGYT
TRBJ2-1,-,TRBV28,ASSLWGAAWQARNEQF
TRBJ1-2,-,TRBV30,AWTWGTYGYT
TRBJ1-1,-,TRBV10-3,ATRPGGYTEAF
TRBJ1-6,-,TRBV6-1,ASSDGGGRIFSPLH
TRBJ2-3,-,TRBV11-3,ASSPRDGNTQY
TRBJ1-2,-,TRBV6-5,ASSYLPQGNYGYT
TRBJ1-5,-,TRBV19,ASSTLTGLSNQPQH
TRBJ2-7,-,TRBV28,ASETPGQGYEQY
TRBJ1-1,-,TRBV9,ASSVQGATEAF
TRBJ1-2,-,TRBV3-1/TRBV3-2,ASSQVGAPNYGYT
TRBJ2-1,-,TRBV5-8,ASSLIRGGSDNEQF
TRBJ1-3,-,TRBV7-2,ASSLGTGSTIY
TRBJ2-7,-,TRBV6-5,ASGRDFSVSEQY
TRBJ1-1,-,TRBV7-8,ASSSGGGTEAF
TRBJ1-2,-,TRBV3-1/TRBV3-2,ASSQGRGLDGYT
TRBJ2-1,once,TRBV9,ASSVATLGGSSYNEQF
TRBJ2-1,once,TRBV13,ASSRRTGSSYNEQF
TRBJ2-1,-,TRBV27,ASSPAGVAYNEQF
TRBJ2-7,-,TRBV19,ASSTTRSSYEQY
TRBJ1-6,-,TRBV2,ASSEFFVGQGASPLH
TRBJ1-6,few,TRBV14,ASSRQANTNSPLH
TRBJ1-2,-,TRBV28,ASRSRPRNGYT
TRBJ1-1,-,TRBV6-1,ASSEMGQGRSEAF
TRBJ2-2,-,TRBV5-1,ASSSSPGQFRTGELF